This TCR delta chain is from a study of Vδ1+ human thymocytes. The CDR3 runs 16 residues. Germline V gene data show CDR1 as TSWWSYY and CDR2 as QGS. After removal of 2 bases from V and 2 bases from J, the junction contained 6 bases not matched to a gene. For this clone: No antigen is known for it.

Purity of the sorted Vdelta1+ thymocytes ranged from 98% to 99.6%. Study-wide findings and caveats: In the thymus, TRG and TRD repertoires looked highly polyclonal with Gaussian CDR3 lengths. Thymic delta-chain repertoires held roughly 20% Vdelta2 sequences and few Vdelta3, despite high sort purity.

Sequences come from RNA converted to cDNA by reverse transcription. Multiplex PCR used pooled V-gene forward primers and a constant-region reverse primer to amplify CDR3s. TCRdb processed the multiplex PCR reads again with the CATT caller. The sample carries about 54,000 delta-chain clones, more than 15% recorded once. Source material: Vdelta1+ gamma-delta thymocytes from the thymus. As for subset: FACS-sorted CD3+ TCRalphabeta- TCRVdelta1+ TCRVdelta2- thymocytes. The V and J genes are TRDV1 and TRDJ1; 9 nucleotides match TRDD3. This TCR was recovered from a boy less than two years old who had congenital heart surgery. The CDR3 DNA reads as TGTGCTCTTGGGGAAGAGTACTGGGGGACGACCGATAAACTCATCTTT. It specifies CALGEEYWGTTDKLIF.